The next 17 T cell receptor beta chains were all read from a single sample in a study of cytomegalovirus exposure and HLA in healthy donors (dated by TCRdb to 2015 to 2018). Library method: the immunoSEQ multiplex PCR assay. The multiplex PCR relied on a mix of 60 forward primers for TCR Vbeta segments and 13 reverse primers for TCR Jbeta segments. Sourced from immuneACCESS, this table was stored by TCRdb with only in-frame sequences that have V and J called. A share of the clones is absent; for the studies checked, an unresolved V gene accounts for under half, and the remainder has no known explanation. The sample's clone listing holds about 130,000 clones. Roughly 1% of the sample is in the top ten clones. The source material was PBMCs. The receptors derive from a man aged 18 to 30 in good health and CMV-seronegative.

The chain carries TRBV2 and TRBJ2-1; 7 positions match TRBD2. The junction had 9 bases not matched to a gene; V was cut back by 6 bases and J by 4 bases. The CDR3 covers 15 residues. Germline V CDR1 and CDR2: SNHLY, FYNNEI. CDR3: CASRPGGSRYNEQFF. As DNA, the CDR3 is TGTGCCAGCAGGCCTGGCGGGAGTCGGTACAATGAGCAGTTCTTC.

CDR3 in DNA: TGTGCCAGTAGTACCGGGACAGGGGGCTCGACAGATACGCAGTATTTT. As protein: CASSTGTGGSTDTQYF. The chain carries TRBV19 and TRBJ2-3; 12 nucleotides agree with TRBD1. Germline V gives CDR1 LNHDA, CDR2 SQIVND (reference sequence). This CDR3 is 16 amino acids long. The junction had 5 bases not matched to a gene; V was cut back by 4 bases and J by 3 bases.

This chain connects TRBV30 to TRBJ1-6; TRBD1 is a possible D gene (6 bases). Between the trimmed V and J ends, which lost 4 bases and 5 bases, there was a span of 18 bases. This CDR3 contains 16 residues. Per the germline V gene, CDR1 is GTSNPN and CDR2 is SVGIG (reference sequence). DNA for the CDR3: TGTGCCTGGACTCTGGGGGGGGCGTACGATAATTCACCCCTCCACTTT. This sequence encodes CAWTLGGAYDNSPLHF.

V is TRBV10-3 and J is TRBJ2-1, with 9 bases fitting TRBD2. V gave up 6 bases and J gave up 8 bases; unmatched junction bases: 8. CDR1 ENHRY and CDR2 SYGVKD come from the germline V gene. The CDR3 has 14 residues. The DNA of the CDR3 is TGTGCCATCAGGGAGGGAGCGGGAGGCCATGAGCAGTTCTTC. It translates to CAIREGAGGHEQFF.

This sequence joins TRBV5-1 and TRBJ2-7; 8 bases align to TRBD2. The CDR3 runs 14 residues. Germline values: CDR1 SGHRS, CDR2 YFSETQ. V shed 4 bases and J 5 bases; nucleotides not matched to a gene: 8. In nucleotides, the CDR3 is TGCGCCAGCAGCCTCGGGGGGGGCATCAACGAGCAGTACTTC. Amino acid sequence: CASSLGGGINEQYF.

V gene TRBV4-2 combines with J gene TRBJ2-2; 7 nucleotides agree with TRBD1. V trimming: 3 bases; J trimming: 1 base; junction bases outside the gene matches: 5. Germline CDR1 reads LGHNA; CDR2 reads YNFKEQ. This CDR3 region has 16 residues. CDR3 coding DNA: TGTGCCAGCAGCCACACACCAGGGGGGAACACCGGGGAGCTGTTTTTT. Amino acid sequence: CASSHTPGGNTGELFF.

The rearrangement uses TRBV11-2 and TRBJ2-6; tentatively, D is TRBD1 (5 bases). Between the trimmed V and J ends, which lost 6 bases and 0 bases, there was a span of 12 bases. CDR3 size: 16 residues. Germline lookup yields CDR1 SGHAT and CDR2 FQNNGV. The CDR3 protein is CASSSDSSSGANVLTF. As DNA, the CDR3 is TGTGCCAGCAGTTCTGACAGCTCCTCTGGGGCCAACGTCCTGACTTTC. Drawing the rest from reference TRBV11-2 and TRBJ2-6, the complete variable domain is EAGVAQSPRYKIIEKRQSVAFWCNPISGHATLYWYQQILGQGPKLLIQFQNNGVVDDSQLPKDRFSAERLKGVDSTLKIQPAKLEDSAVYLCASSSDSSSGANVLTFGAGSRLTVL.

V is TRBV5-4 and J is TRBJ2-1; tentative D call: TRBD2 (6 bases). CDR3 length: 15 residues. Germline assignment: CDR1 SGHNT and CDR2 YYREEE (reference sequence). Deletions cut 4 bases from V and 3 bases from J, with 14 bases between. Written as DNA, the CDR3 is TGTGCCAGCAGCCAGAAGGGACTTCTCTACAATGAGCAGTTCTTC. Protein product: CASSQKGLLYNEQFF.

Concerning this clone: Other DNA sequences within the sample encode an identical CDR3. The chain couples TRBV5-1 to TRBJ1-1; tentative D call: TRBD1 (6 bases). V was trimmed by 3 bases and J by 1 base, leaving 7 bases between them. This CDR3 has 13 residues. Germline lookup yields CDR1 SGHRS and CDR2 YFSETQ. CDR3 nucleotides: TGCGCCAGCAGCTCGACAGGGAACACTGAAGCTTTCTTT. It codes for CASSSTGNTEAFF.

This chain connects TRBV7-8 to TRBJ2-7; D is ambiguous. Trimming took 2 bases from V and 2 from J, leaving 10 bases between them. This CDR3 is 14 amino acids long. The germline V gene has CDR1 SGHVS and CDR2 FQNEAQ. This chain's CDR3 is CASSLLALTYEQYF. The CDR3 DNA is TGTGCCAGCAGCTTATTAGCCTTAACCTACGAGCAGTACTTC.

CDR3 amino acids: CASSLERFTDTQYF. DNA of the CDR3: TGTGCCAGCAGCTTAGAACGGTTCACAGATACGCAGTATTTT. This chain joins TRBV13 and TRBJ2-3; D is unresolved. V lost 1 base to trimming and J lost 2 bases, with 7 bases between them. The CDR3 length is 14 residues. Germline assignment: CDR1 PRHDT and CDR2 FYEKMQ (reference sequence).

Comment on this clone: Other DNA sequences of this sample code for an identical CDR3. The CDR3 sequence is CASSPGQGAYEQYF. CDR3 sequence (DNA): TGTGCCAGCTCACCCGGACAGGGGGCCTACGAGCAGTACTTC. The chain joins TRBV18 to TRBJ2-7; TRBD1 matches at 10 bases. The CDR3 length is 14 residues. With V trimmed by 3 bases and J by 2 bases, 1 base remained unmatched. CDR1 KGHSH and CDR2 LQKENI come from the germline V gene.

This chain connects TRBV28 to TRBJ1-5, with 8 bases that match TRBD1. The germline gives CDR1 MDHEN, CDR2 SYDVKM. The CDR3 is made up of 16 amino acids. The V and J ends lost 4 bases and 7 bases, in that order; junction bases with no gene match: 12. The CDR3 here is CASSWGDGQGRQPQHF. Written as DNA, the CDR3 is TGTGCCAGCAGTTGGGGTGACGGACAGGGCAGACAGCCCCAGCATTTT.

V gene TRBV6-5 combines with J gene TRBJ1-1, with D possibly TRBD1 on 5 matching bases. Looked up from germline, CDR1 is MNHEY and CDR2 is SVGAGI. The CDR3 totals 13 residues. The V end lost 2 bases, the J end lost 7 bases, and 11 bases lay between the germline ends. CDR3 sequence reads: CASSYTSGGEAFF. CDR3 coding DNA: TGTGCCAGCAGTTACACTTCGGGGGGTGAAGCTTTCTTT.

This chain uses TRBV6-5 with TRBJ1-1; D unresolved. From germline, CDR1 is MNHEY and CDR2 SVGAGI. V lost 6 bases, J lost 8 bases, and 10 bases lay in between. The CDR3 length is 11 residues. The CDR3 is CASRGLREAFF. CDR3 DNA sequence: TGTGCCAGCAGGGGTCTCAGGGAAGCTTTCTTT.

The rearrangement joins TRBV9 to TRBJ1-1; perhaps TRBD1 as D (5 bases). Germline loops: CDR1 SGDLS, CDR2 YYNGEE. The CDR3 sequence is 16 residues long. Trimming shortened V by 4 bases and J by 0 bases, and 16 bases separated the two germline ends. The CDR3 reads CASSTYDRAMNTEAFF. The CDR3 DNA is TGTGCCAGCAGCACCTATGACAGAGCGATGAACACTGAAGCTTTCTTT.

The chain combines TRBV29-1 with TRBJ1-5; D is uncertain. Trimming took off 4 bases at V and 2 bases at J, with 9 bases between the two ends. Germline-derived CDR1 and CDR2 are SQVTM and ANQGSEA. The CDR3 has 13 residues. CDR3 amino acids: CSVGLGGNQPQHF. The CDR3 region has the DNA TGCAGCGTTGGATTGGGAGGCAATCAGCCCCAGCATTTT.